A selection of T cell receptor beta chains follows, all from one sample in a study of T cell repertoires in cytomegalovirus infection. TCRdb redid the calling of the reads with MiXCR, one entry per CDR3 protein. The sample holds around 440,000 distinct CDR3 sequences, about 11% seen once. The sample taken for sequencing was PBMCs. Source of these receptors: a human donor in good health (CMV status not recorded). Some clones in this sample may be carry-over from other donors' samples. The CDR3 runs from the conserved cysteine through the conserved F or W. The order of the fields is J gene, CDR3 length, clone size, V gene, D gene, CDR3 DNA, CDR3 protein. D genes are given only for firm matches. Expanded clones get a size class; other rows say once, few or many, or leave the size out.

j_call: TRBJ1-3; cdr3_length: 15; clone_size: many; v_call: TRBV28; d_call: TRBD1; cdr3_nt: TGTGCCAGCAGTTTACCGACAGGGTCTGGAAACACCATATATTTT; cdr3_aa: CASSLPTGSGNTIYF
j_call: TRBJ2-5; cdr3_length: 13; clone_size: NA; v_call: TRBV5-1; d_call: NA; cdr3_nt: TGCGCCAGCAGCCGTACTAGGTCGGAGACCCAGTACTTC; cdr3_aa: CASSRTRSETQYF
j_call: TRBJ2-6; cdr3_length: 15; clone_size: NA; v_call: TRBV5-5; d_call: NA; cdr3_nt: TGTGCCAGCAGTTGGGAGAGCTCTGGGGCCAACGTCCTGACTTTC; cdr3_aa: CASSWESSGANVLTF
j_call: TRBJ2-1; cdr3_length: 16; clone_size: NA; v_call: TRBV20-1; d_call: TRBD2; cdr3_nt: TGCAGTGCTAGAGGTAGCGGGAGGTCCTACGGCAATGAGCAGTTCTTC; cdr3_aa: CSARGSGRSYGNEQFF
j_call: TRBJ1-2; cdr3_length: 14; clone_size: NA; v_call: TRBV28; d_call: TRBD1; cdr3_nt: TGTGCCAGCAGCACAGGGGGGGATATTTATGGCTACACCTTC; cdr3_aa: CASSTGGDIYGYTF
j_call: TRBJ2-2; cdr3_length: 13; clone_size: many; v_call: TRBV2; d_call: NA; cdr3_nt: TGTGCCAGCTTCGGGTCTTACACCGGGGAGCTGTTTTTT; cdr3_aa: CASFGSYTGELFF
j_call: TRBJ1-1; cdr3_length: 14; clone_size: few; v_call: TRBV3-1; d_call: NA; cdr3_nt: TGTGCCAGCAAATACTCGAACATGAACACTGAAGCTTTCTTT; cdr3_aa: CASKYSNMNTEAFF
j_call: TRBJ2-5; cdr3_length: 15; clone_size: NA; v_call: TRBV14; d_call: TRBD1; cdr3_nt: TGTGCCAGCAACGCCCTGGACAGGGGAATCGGGACCCAGTACTTC; cdr3_aa: CASNALDRGIGTQYF
j_call: TRBJ2-1; cdr3_length: 14; clone_size: many; v_call: TRBV12-3/TRBV12-4; d_call: TRBD1; cdr3_nt: TGTGCCAGCAGTTTACCACAGGGGGCCAATGAGCAGTTCTTC; cdr3_aa: CASSLPQGANEQFF
j_call: TRBJ1-6; cdr3_length: 20; clone_size: many; v_call: TRBV6-1; d_call: NA; cdr3_nt: TGTGCCAGCAGCGAACTATTCGGATCTAAATGGCGGAAAGAAGGTTCACCCCTCCACTTT; cdr3_aa: CASSELFGSKWRKEGSPLHF
j_call: TRBJ1-2; cdr3_length: 15; clone_size: few; v_call: TRBV19; d_call: NA; cdr3_nt: TGTGCCAGTAGTAGGGGACACCGGCGGGACTATGGCTACACCTTC; cdr3_aa: CASSRGHRRDYGYTF
j_call: TRBJ2-5; cdr3_length: 15; clone_size: few; v_call: TRBV5-4; d_call: NA; cdr3_nt: TGTGCCAGCAGCCGGGGGTCGACTGCTCAAGAGACCCAGTACTTC; cdr3_aa: CASSRGSTAQETQYF